Described below is a single T cell receptor beta chain sequence and its context. Its antigen is unidentified. This record belongs to a study of blood T cells in healthy people across ages. This CDR3 contains 20 residues. Germline V lookup: CDR1 MGHDK, CDR2 SYGVNS. Unmatched junction bases numbered 19, after V lost 6 bases and J lost 4 bases. Study-level findings and limits: Estimates of total diversity, which came from one million sequenced T cells, were considered to be underestimates. PBMCs were not sorted, which prevented a conclusive comparison of naive versus antigen-experienced cells. Unknown CMV status may confound age-related changes in expanded clones.

A second PCR, run for roughly 7 to 11 cycles, used a sample-barcoded 5' primer plus a J-beta primer mix. Each of the samples gave a minimum of 2.5 million paired-end reads that contained CDR3. TCRdb itself ran the 5' RACE reads through MiXCR, one entry per CDR3 protein. The sample has 1,100,000 or so distinct CDR3 sequences; less than 50% are singletons. The clonotype originates from an older woman in good health. Sequenced: blood. The genes are TRBV25-1 and TRBJ2-1; TRBD2 aligns across 12 bases. The CDR3 spells CASSPSVGRPGLAGYNEQFF. The CDR3 region has the DNA TGTGCCAGCAGCCCATCGGTGGGCAGGCCTGGACTAGCGGGGTACAATGAGCAGTTCTTC.